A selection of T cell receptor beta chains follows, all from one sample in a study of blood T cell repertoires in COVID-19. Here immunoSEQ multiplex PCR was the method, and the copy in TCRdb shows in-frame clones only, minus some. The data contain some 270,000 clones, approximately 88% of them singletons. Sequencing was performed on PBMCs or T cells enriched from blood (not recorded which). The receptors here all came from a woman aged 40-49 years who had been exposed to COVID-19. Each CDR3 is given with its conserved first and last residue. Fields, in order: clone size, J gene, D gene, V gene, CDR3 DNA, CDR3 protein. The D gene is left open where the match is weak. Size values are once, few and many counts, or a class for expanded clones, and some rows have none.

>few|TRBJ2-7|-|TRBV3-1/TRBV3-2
TGTGCCAGCAGCCACAGCTACGAGCAGTACTTC
CASSHSYEQYF
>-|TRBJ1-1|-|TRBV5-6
TGTGCCAGCAGCTTTCCAAACATGAACACTGAAGCTTTCTTT
CASSFPNMNTEAFF
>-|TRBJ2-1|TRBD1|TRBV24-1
TGTGCCACCAGTGATTTGGACAGGGGGCTCAACAATGAGCAGTTCTTC
CATSDLDRGLNNEQFF
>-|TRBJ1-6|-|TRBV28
TGTGCCAGCAGTGCGAGGGGGATCTCCTATAATTCACCCCTCCACTTT
CASSARGISYNSPLHF
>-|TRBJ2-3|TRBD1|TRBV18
TGTGCCAGCTCACCACTGGGACAGGGAGCAGATACGCAGTATTTT
CASSPLGQGADTQYF
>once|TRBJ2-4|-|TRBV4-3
TGCGCCAGCAGCCAAGATCTCCACAGCCAAAACATTCAGTACTTC
CASSQDLHSQNIQYF
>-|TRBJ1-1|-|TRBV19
TGTGCCAGTAGTATCACCAGGGTGGTGAGCACTGAAGCTTTCTTT
CASSITRVVSTEAFF
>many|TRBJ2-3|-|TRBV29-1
TGCAGCGCTCAAAGGGCGGGTAGCACAGATACGCAGTATTTT
CSAQRAGSTDTQYF
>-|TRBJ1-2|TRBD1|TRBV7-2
TGTGCCAGCAGCCCTACCCCTGACAGGGCGGTATATGGCTACACCTTC
CASSPTPDRAVYGYTF
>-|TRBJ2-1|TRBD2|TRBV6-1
TGTGCCAGCAGTGAGACTAGCGCCCCACCTGAGCAGTTCTTC
CASSETSAPPEQFF